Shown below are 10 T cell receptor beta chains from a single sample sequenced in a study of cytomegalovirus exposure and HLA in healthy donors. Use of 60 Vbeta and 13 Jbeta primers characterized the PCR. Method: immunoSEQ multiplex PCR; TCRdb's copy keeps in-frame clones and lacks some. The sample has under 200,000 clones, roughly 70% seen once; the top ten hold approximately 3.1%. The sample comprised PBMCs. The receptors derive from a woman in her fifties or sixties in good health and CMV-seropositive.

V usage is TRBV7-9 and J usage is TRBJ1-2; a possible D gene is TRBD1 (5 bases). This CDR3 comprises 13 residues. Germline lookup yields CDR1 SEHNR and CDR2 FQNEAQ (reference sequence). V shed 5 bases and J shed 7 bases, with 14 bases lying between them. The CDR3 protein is CASSAAQGSGYTF. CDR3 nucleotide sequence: TGTGCCAGCAGCGCAGCCCAGGGAAGTGGCTACACCTTC.

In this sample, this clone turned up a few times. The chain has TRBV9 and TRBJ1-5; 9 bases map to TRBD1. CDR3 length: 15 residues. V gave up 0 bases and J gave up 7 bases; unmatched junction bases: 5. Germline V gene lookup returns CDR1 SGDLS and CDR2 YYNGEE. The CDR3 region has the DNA TGTGCCAGCAGCGTAGGGGGGGACAGGGCGCAGCCCCAGCATTTT. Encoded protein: CASSVGGDRAQPQHF.

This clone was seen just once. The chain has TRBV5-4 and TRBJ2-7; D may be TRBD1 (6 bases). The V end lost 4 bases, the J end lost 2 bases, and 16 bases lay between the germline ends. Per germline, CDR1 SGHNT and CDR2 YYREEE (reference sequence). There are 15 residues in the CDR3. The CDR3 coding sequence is TGTGCCAGCAGCCGTCAGGGGACAAGTCCCTACGAGCAGTACTTC. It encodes CASSRQGTSPYEQYF.

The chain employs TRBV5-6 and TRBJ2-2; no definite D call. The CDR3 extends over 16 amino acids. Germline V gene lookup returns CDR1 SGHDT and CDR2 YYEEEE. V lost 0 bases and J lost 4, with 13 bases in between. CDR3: CASSLALSTGTGELFF. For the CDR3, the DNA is TGTGCCAGCAGCTTGGCCTTGAGTACGGGCACCGGGGAGCTGTTTTTT.

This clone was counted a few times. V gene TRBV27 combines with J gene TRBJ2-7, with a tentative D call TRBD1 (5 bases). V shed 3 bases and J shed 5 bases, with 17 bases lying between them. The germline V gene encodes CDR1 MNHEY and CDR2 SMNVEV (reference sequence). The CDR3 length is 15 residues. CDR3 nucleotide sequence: TGTGCCAGCAGTTTTTATCAGGGATTCTTCCACGAGCAGTACTTC. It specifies CASSFYQGFFHEQYF.

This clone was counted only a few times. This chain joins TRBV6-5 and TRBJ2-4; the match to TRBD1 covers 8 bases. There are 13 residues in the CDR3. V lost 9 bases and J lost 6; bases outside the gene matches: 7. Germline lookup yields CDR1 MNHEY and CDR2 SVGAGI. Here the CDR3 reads CASSGQGGNIQYF. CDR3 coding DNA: TGTGCCAGTTCTGGACAGGGCGGAAACATTCAGTACTTC.

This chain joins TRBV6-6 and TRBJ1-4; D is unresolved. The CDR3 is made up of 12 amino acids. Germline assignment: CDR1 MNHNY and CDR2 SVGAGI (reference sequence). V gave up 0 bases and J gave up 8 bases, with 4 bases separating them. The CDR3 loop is CASSYSGEKLFF. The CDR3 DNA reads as TGTGCCAGCAGTTACTCGGGCGAAAAACTGTTTTTT.

CDR3 sequence: CASNPGGNSGNTIYF. The CDR3 DNA reads as TGTGCCAGTAACCCAGGAGGAAACTCTGGAAACACCATATATTTT. The chain carries TRBV19 and TRBJ1-3; D call uncertain. The V end lost 7 bases, the J end lost 0 bases, and 13 bases lay between the germline ends. The CDR3 extends over 15 amino acids. CDR1 LNHDA and CDR2 SQIVND come from the germline V gene (reference sequence).

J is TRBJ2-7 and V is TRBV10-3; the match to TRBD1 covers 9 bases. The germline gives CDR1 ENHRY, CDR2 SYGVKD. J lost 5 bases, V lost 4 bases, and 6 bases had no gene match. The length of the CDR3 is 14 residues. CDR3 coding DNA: TGTGCCATCAGTGCGGACAGGGGAATGGACGAGCAGTACTTC. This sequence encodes CAISADRGMDEQYF.

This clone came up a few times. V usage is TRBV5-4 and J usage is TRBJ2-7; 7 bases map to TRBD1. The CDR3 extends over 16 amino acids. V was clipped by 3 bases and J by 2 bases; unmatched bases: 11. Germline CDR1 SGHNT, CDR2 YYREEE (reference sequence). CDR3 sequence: CASSSRPRTGAYEQYF. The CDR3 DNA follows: TGTGCCAGCAGCTCGCGGCCAAGGACAGGAGCCTACGAGCAGTACTTC.